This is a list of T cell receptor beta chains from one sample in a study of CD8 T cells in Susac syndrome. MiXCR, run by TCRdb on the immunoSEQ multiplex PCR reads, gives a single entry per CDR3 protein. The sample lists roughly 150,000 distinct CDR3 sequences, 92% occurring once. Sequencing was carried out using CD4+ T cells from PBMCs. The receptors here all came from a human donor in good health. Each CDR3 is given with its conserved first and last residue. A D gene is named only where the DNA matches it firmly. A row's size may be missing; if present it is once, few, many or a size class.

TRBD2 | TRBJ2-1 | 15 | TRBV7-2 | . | CASSPLAGPYNEQFF | TGTGCCAGCAGCCCCCTAGCGGGGCCCTACAATGAGCAGTTCTTC
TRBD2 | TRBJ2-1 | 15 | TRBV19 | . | CASSPTSGTYNEQFF | TGTGCCAGTAGCCCAACTAGCGGTACCTACAATGAGCAGTTCTTC
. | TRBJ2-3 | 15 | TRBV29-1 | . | CSVVLGGQSTDTQYF | TGCAGCGTTGTCTTGGGGGGCCAGAGCACAGATACGCAGTATTTT
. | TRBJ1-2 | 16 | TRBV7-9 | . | CASSLNSPNYGKGYTF | TGTGCCAGCAGCTTAAATTCCCCTAACTATGGCAAGGGCTACACCTTC
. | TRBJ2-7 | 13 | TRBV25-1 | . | CASSRDIGYEQYF | TGTGCCAGCAGCCGGGACATTGGGTACGAGCAGTACTTC
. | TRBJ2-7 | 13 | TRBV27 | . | CASSLGEPREQYF | TGTGCCAGCAGTTTAGGGGAACCCCGGGAGCAGTACTTC
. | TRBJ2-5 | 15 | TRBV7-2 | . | CASSLGVSGQETQYF | TGTGCCAGCAGCTTAGGGGTCAGTGGGCAAGAGACCCAGTACTTC
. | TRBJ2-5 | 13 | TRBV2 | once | CASSEVFQRTQYF | TGTGCCAGCAGTGAAGTCTTTCAGCGTACCCAGTACTTC
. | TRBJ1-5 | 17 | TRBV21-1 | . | CASSKARGDSGIYSQHF | TGTGCCAGCAGCAAAGCGAGAGGGGACAGTGGAATTTATAGCCAGCATTTT
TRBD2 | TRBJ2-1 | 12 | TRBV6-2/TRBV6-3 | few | CASSFSGLAGVF | TGTGCCAGCAGTTTTTCCGGACTAGCTGGTGTCTTC
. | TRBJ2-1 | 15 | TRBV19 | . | CASSVQGGNYNEQFF | TGTGCCAGTAGTGTACAGGGAGGAAACTACAATGAGCAGTTCTTC
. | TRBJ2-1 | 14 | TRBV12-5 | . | CASGKDSEYNEQFF | TGTGCTAGTGGTAAGGACAGCGAATACAATGAGCAGTTCTTC
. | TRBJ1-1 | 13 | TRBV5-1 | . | CASSLEENTEAFF | TGCGCCAGCAGCTTGGAGGAGAACACTGAAGCTTTCTTT
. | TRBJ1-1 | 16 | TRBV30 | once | CAWSLAGGGRNTEAFF | TGTGCCTGGAGTTTAGCGGGAGGCGGGAGGAACACTGAAGCTTTCTTT
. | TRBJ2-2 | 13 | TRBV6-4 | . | CASSDRNTGELFF | TGTGCCAGCAGTGACAGAAACACCGGGGAGCTGTTTTTT
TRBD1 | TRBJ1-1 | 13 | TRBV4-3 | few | CASSQDRDTEAFF | TGCGCCAGCAGTCAAGACAGGGACACTGAAGCTTTCTTT
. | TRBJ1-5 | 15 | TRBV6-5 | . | CASRTTTGLRQPQHF | TGTGCCAGCAGAACCACCACGGGGCTTCGTCAGCCCCAGCATTTT
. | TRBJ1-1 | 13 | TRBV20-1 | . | CSARSGGPIEAFF | TGCAGTGCTAGGTCTGGGGGCCCCATTGAAGCTTTCTTT
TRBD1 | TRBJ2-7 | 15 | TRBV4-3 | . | CASSPEGQGRYEQYF | TGCGCCAGCAGCCCGGAGGGACAGGGGCGCTACGAGCAGTACTTC
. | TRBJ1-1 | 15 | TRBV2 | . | CASSWSSSMNTEAFF | TGTGCCAGCTCGTGGAGCAGTTCCATGAACACTGAAGCTTTCTTT
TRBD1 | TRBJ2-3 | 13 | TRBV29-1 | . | CSVSDRATDTQYF | TGCAGCGTTTCTGACAGGGCCACAGATACGCAGTATTTT
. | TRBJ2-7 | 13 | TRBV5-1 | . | CASSLGPFYEQYF | TGCGCCAGCAGCCTCGGACCTTTTTACGAGCAGTACTTC
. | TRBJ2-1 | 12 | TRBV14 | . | CASSPGGGKQFF | TGTGCCAGCAGCCCCGGTGGAGGGAAGCAGTTCTTC
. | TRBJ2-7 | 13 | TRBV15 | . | CATSRDRSYEQYF | TGTGCCACCAGCAGGGACAGATCCTACGAGCAGTACTTC
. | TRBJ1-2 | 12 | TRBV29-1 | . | CSGTPANYGYTF | TGCAGCGGGACACCCGCTAACTATGGCTACACCTTC
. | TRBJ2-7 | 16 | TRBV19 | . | CASARLGASPAYEQYF | TGTGCCAGTGCCCGTTTGGGAGCTAGCCCTGCCTACGAGCAGTACTTC
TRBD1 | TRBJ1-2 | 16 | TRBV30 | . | CAWSAPRTGWFNGYTF | TGTGCCTGGAGTGCCCCCCGGACAGGGTGGTTCAATGGCTACACCTTC